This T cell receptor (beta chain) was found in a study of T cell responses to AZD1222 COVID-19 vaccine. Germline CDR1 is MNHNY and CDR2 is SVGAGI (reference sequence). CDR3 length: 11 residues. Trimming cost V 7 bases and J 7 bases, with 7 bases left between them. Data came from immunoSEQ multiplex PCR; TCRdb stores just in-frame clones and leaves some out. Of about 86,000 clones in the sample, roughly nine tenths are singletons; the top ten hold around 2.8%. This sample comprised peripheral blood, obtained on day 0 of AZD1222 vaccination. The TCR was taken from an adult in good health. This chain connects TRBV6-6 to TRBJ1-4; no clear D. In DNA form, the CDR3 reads TGTGCCAGCATCTACGGTGAAAAACTGTTTTTT. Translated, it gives CASIYGEKLFF.